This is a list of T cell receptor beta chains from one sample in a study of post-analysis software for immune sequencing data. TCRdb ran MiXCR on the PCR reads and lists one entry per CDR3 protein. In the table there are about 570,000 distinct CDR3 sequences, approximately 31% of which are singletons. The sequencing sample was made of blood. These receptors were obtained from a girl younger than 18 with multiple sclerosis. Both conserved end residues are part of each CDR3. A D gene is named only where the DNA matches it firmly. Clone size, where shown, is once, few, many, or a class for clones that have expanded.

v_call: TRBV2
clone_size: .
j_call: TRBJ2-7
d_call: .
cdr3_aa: CASTEGSVYEQYF
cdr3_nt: TGTGCCAGCACGGAGGGGAGTGTCTACGAGCAGTACTTC

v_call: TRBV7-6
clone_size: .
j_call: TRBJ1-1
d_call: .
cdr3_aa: CASSLALPLAGENTEAFF
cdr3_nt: TGTGCCAGCAGCTTAGCTCTGCCCTTGGCGGGGGAGAACACTGAAGCTTTCTTT

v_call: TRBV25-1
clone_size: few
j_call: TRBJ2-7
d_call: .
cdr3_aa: CASSPRTRTYEQYF
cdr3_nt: TGTGCCAGCAGTCCGCGGACACGAACCTACGAGCAGTACTTC

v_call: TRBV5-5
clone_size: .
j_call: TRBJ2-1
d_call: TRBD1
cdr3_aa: CASSLLQGAGEQFF
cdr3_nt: TGTGCCAGCAGCTTGCTACAGGGGGCTGGTGAGCAGTTCTTC

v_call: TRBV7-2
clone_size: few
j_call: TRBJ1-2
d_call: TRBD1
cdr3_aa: CASSPPSGGGGYGYTF
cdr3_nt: TGTGCCAGCAGTCCCCCGTCAGGGGGCGGTGGCTATGGCTACACCTTC

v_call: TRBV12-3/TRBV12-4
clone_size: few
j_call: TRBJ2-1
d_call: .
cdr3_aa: CASSRARGANEQFF
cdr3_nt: TGTGCCAGCAGTCGCGCCAGGGGGGCGAATGAGCAGTTCTTC

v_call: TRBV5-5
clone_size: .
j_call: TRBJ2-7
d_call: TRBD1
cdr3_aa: CASSLGTGRHEQYF
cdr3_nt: TGTGCCAGCAGCTTGGGGACAGGACGGCACGAGCAGTACTTT

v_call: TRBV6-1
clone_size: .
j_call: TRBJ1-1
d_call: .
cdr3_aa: CASSHPNTEAFF
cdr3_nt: TGTGCCAGCAGTCACCCGAACACTGAAGCTTTCTTT

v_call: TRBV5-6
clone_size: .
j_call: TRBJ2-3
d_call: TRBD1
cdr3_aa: CASSFVDRASTDTQYF
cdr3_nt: TGTGCCAGCAGCTTCGTAGACAGGGCGTCCACAGATACGCAGTATTTT

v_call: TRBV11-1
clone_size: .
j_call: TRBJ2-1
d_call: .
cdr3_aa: CASSLYRGYSNEQFF
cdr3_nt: TGTGCCAGCAGCTTATATCGGGGTTATAGCAATGAGCAGTTCTTC

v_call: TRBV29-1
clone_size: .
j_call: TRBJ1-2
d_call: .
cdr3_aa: CSVEPGSLLGGYTF
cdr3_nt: TGCAGCGTTGAGCCGGGATCCCTACTAGGTGGCTACACCTTC

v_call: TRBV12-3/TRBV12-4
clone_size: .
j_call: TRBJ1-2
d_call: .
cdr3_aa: CASSQRNYGYTF
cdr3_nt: TGTGCCAGCAGTCAAAGGAATTATGGCTACACCTTC

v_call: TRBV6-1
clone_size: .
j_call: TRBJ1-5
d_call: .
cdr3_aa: CASSEAVLSGNQPQHF
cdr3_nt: TGTGCCAGCAGTGAAGCCGTTCTATCGGGGAATCAGCCCCAGCATTTT

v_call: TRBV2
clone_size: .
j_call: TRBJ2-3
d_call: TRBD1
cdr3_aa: CASRDDRADTQYF
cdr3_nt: TGTGCCAGCAGAGATGACAGGGCAGATACGCAGTATTTT

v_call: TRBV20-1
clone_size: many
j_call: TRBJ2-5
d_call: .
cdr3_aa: CSAPDRGGRTETQYF
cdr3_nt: TGCAGTGCCCCGGATCGTGGAGGGAGAACGGAGACCCAGTACTTC

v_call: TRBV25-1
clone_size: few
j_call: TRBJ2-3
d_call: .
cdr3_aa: CASSEVGDTQYF
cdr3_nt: TGTGCCAGCAGTGAGGTCGGAGATACGCAGTATTTT

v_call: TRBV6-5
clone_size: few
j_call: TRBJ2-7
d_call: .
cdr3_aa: CASHESGGPSGEQYF
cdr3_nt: TGTGCCAGCCACGAATCCGGGGGGCCTTCTGGGGAGCAGTACTTC

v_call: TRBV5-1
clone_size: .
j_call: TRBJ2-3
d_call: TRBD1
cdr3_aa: CASSLLAGGVLDTQYF
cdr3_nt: TGCGCCAGCAGCTTGCTGGCAGGGGGTGTTCTAGATACGCAGTATTTT

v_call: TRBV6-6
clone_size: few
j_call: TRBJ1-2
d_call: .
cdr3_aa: CASSYARDTNYGYTF
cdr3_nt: TGTGCCAGCAGTTACGCTAGGGACACTAACTATGGCTACACCTTC

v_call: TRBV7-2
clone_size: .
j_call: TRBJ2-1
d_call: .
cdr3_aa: CASTHMPANWLNEQFF
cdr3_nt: TGTGCCAGCACCCACATGCCCGCCAATTGGTTGAATGAGCAGTTCTTC

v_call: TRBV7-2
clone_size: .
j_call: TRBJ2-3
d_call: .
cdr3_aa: CASSLQGNLGDTQYF
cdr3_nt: TGTGCCAGCAGCTTACAGGGGAACCTCGGGGATACGCAGTATTTT

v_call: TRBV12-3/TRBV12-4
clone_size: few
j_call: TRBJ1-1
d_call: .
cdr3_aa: CASTEPGENTEAFF
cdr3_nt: TGTGCCAGCACTGAGCCAGGGGAGAACACTGAAGCTTTCTTT